The entry below gives a single T cell receptor beta chain sequence along with its context. Its specificity is not known. This entry belongs to a study of T cells in Graves' hyperthyroidism and ophthalmopathy. Across 18 months, stable Graves' hyperthyroidism was marked by no progression to ophthalmopathy. Patients were excluded because of uncontrolled infection, other autoimmune disease, pregnancy or lactation. Deletions cut 2 bases from V and 6 bases from J, with 13 bases between. The CDR3 contains 14 residues. The germline gives CDR1 ENHRY, CDR2 SYGVKD. Amplification yielded TCR beta CDR3 regions, with RNA transcripts as the source. The HTBI primer set was used in a first-round RT-PCR of the TCR CDR3. Using its own MiXCR run on the multiplex PCR reads, TCRdb lists one record per CDR3 protein. The profile shows more than 600,000 distinct CDR3 sequences, about 15% of them singletons. General study findings and limits: Ophthalmopathy onset followed model prediction by a median about 6.9 months.

The source material was blood. The chain joins TRBV10-3 to TRBJ1-2; D not resolved. The sequence derives from a man between 18 and 29 years old with Graves' hyperthyroidism. The CDR3: CAISERSEGNGYTF. CDR3 DNA sequence: TGTGCCATCAGTGAGAGGTCAGAGGGTAATGGCTACACCTTC.